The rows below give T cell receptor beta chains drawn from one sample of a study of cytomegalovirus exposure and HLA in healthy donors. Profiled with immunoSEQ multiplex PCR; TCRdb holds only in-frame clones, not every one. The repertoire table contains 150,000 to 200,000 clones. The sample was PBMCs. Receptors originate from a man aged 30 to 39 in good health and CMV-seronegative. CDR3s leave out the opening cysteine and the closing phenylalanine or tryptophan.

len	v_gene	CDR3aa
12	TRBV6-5	ASSYSWQGNGYT
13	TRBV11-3	ASSLEGAANTEAF
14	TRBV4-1	ASSQDNREVNQPQH
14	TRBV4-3	ASSQDVRGWNQPQH
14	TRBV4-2	ASSLHGTSGTYEQY
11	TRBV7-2	ASSPQGAREQY
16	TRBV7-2	ASSFSPGLVLKGYEQY
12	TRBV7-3	ASSLNPGDYGYT
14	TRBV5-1	ASSLDRGATNEKLF
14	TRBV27	ASRLDTAATNEKLF
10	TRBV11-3	ASSPGLYEAF
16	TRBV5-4	ASSSEGGQAQSSDTQY
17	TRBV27	ASSLRPFVGSGSTDTQY
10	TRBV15	ATSLNRDEQY
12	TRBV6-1	ASSEDRSREKLF
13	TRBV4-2	ASSQQPTGGETQY
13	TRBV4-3	ASSQDRGPNEKLF
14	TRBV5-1	ASSWGRDRVTYEQY
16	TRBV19	ASSIWGGSGGPNTEAF
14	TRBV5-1	ASSPLSGRDTDTQY
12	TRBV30	AQSRGGTNEKLF
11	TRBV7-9	ASNQGLGTEAF
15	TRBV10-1	ASSESPGTAIQYEQY
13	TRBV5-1	ASSLAEETTDTQY
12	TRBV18	ASSPDRGNQPQH
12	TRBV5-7	ASSARDSRRTQY
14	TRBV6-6	ASSWAGQLSGNTIY
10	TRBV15	ATSRDGALTF
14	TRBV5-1	ASSNPPGQSYNEQF
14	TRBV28	ASSLNGQGHTGELF
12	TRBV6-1	ASRRDSWNTEAF
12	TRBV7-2	ASRWGTNTDTQY
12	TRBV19	ASSLGYRVETQY
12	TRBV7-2	ASGVAGDHGELF
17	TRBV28	ASSLVQLGHGTNTGELF
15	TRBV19	ASSIGPGQLNTGELF
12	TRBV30	AWSGGVGDYGYT
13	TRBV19	ASSILGGGSLEQY
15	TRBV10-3	AISESTPGTRGNEQF
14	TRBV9	ASSVDPGGANSPLH
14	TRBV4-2	ASSQPSLAGGETQY
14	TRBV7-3	ASSLRKGVPTGELF
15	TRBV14	ASRLGQTVYSNQPQH
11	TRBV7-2	ASSLTVNHGYT
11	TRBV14	ASSLRGYSPLH
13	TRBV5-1	ASSTRLASTDTQY
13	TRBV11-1	ASSLMLAGVNEQF
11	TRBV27	ASSLSDRAGQY
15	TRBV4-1	ASSQEAESSGANVLT
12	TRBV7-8	ASSLTGTGQPQH
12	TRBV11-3	ASSFGGLNTEAF
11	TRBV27	ASSLSWRAEQF
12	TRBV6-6	ASCGGVSYNEQF
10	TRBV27	ASSFNQETQY
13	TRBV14	ASSPMTGKQETQY
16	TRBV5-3	ARSLHAGVGSGANVLT
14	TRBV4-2	ASSQVYRDSNQPQH